Reported below is one TCR beta chain. Its antigen is not identified. Those with chemo-refractory metastatic non-small-cell lung cancer were treated with focal radiation combined with CTLA-4 blockade using ipilimumab. These data originate in a study of radiotherapy plus CTLA-4 blockade in lung cancer. The V end lost 0 bases, the J end lost 0 bases, and 12 bases lay between the germline ends. This CDR3 has 17 amino acids. The V gene's germline CDR1 is SGDLS and CDR2 YYNGEE. Profiling relied on immunoSEQ multiplex PCR, and the TCRdb table lists in-frame clones only, not all of them. In the table there are 43,000 or so clones, 73% of which are singletons. Study-wide findings and caveats: Peripheral blood showed expansion of tumor-derived TCR clones after radiotherapy and ipilimumab.

This chain uses TRBV9 with TRBJ1-4; D perhaps matches TRBD1 (5 bases). The receptor's source is a human donor with non-small cell lung cancer who had a complete response to radiotherapy plus ipilimumab. This specimen was peripheral blood, taken from a patient treated with radiotherapy plus ipilimumab. The CDR3 reads CASSVATLGPTNEKLFF. CDR3 coding DNA: TGTGCCAGCAGCGTAGCTACGCTGGGGCCAACTAATGAAAAACTGTTTTTT.